These 11 T cell receptor beta chains came from one sample sequenced in a study of shared clonotypes between healthy human individuals. This table comes from immunoSEQ multiplex PCR, and its TCRdb copy is limited to in-frame clones, with some not included. The table lists some 1,600,000 clones, 98% of them singletons. Sequenced material: naive CD4+ T cells sorted from blood. The subset: CD45RA+ positively selected. The receptors were gathered from a young man in good health.

This chain joins TRBV5-1 and TRBJ2-7, with 13 positions matching TRBD2. Germline trimming cut 4 bases from V and 10 bases from J; bases unmatched to any gene: 11. Per the germline V gene, CDR1 is SGHRS and CDR2 is YFSETQ. The CDR3 is 15 residues long. CDR3 coding DNA: TGCGCCAGCAGCCCCCTAGGGACTAGCGGGGCCCTCCAGTACTTC. This gives the protein CASSPLGTSGALQYF.

The V and J genes are TRBV28 and TRBJ2-5; D gene unclear. CDR1 MDHEN and CDR2 SYDVKM come from the germline V gene. CDR3 length equals 15 residues. V lost 7 bases and J lost 6, with 21 bases in between. CDR3 sequence: CASNIGSNIPQTQYF. The CDR3 nucleotides read TGTGCCAGCAATATCGGATCTAATATTCCGCAGACCCAGTACTTC.

The chain has TRBV25-1 and TRBJ2-7; TRBD2 is a possible D gene (6 bases). Deletions cut 1 base from V and 3 bases from J, with 13 bases between. This CDR3 contains 15 residues. Germline values: CDR1 MGHDK, CDR2 SYGVNS. The CDR3 region is CASSEFGGYRYEQYF. The CDR3 DNA reads as TGTGCCAGCAGTGAATTCGGGGGTTACCGCTACGAGCAGTACTTC.

The chain employs TRBV4-3 and TRBJ2-1, with D maybe TRBD2 (6 bases). Trimming shortened V by 5 bases and J by 0 bases, and 14 bases separated the two germline ends. Germline loops: CDR1 LGHNA, CDR2 YSLEER. This CDR3 region has 16 residues. DNA of the CDR3: TGCGCCAGCAGCATCCGAACGGGAGCCTCCTACAATGAGCAGTTCTTC. This sequence encodes CASSIRTGASYNEQFF.

J is TRBJ2-1 and V is TRBV29-1; 12 bases are a match to TRBD2. V gave up 7 bases and J gave up 0 bases; unmatched junction bases: 13. CDR1 and CDR2 (germline): SQVTM, ANQGSEA. The CDR3 is made up of 18 amino acids. The CDR3 DNA is TGCAGCGGCGACCTAGCGGGAGGGTCCCAGAGCTCCTACAATGAGCAGTTCTTC. It codes for CSGDLAGGSQSSYNEQFF.

The chain employs TRBV18 and TRBJ2-6; TRBD1 matches 9 bases. Trimming at V came to 1 base and at J to 0 bases, leaving 13 bases not matched to a gene. CDR3 length: 21 residues. Germline CDR1 and CDR2: KGHSH and LQKENI. CDR3 amino acids: CASSPRGQPGQGISGANVLTF. The CDR3 DNA reads TGTGCCAGCTCACCACGAGGTCAACCGGGACAGGGAATCTCTGGGGCCAACGTCCTGACTTTC.

The chain carries TRBV29-1 and TRBJ2-1; the match to TRBD2 covers 13 bases. Germline CDR1 and CDR2: SQVTM and ANQGSEA. Unmatched junction bases numbered 30, after V lost 7 bases and J lost 6 bases. This CDR3 has 22 residues. The CDR3 DNA sequence: TGCAGCGGAGAGGGACAGGGGGACCACACTAGCGGGAGGGCCATCAGGGTCAATGAGCAGTTCTTC. It codes for CSGEGQGDHTSGRAIRVNEQFF.

This chain joins TRBV30 and TRBJ1-1; D is unclear. This CDR3 has 15 residues. Germline CDR1 and CDR2: GTSNPN and SVGIG (reference sequence). With 0 bases removed from V and 0 bases from J, the gap between germline ends came to 11 bases. The chain's CDR3 is CAWSVLVTMNTEAFF. In DNA form, the CDR3 reads TGTGCCTGGAGTGTCTTGGTGACCATGAACACTGAAGCTTTCTTT.

This chain uses TRBV7-9 with TRBJ1-5; 7 nucleotides line up with TRBD1. Germline V gene lookup returns CDR1 SEHNR and CDR2 FQNEAQ (reference sequence). This CDR3 comprises 16 residues. V lost 5 bases and J lost 1; bases outside the gene matches: 8. CDR3 region: CASSPNRGGSNQPQHF. Here the CDR3 DNA reads TGTGCCAGCAGCCCAAACAGGGGTGGGAGCAATCAGCCCCAGCATTTT.

To note about this clone: The same CDR3 also results from other DNA sequences found in this sample. The gene calls are TRBV9 and TRBJ1-4; D is ambiguous. Trimming cost V 0 bases and J 0 bases, with 6 bases left between them. The CDR3 sequence is 15 residues long. Germline assignment: CDR1 SGDLS and CDR2 YYNGEE. The CDR3 spells CASSVGGATNEKLFF. CDR3 bases: TGTGCCAGCAGCGTAGGTGGGGCAACTAATGAAAAACTGTTTTTT.

This sequence joins TRBV7-8 and TRBJ2-2, with unresolved D. The CDR3 spans 13 residues. V was trimmed by 3 bases and J by 10 bases, leaving 12 bases between them. The germline V gene encodes CDR1 SGHVS and CDR2 FQNEAQ. CDR3 sequence (DNA): TGTGCCAGCAGCTTGGTATGGGCCGAGGAGCTGTTTTTT. Protein sequence: CASSLVWAEELFF.